This T cell receptor beta chain was observed in a study of T cells in Graves' hyperthyroidism and ophthalmopathy. Looking at the study overall: Before any treatment, at initial diagnosis, peripheral blood was collected. Study-wide results and caveats: Stable hyperthyroidism was separated from ophthalmopathy by a model based on 13 V-J features.

Uncontrolled infection, other autoimmune disease, pregnancy and lactation each barred patients from inclusion. This clonotype has ten or more counts. What it binds is not known. Regions amplified from RNA transcripts were the TCR beta CDR3 regions. An initial round of RT-PCR targeting the TCR CDR3 relied on the HTBI primer set. Via MiXCR, TCRdb re-called the multiplex PCR reads, giving one row per CDR3 protein. The data show around 300,000 distinct CDR3 sequences, with more than 10% seen just once and 7.8% held by the top ten. V was shortened by 7 bases and J by 0 bases, with 16 bases between the two germline ends. Germline V gives CDR1 GTSNPN, CDR2 SVGIG (reference sequence). The CDR3 sequence is 15 residues long.

This receptor was taken from a woman in her thirties with Graves' hyperthyroidism that later progressed to Graves' ophthalmopathy. The source material was blood. The genes are TRBV30 and TRBJ1-3; D gene unclear. The CDR3 DNA reads TGTGCCTCTCGGGAACAGCCAAGCTCTGGAAACACCATATATTTT. It yields the protein CASREQPSSGNTIYF.